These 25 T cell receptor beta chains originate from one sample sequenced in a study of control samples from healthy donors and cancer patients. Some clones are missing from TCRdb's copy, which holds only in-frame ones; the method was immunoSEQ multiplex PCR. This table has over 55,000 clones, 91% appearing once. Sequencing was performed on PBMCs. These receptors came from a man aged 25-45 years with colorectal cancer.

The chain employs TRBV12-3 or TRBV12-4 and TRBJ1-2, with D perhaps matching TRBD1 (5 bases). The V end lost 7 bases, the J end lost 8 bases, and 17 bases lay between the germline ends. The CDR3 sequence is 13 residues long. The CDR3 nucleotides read TGTGCCAGCACTCTAGACCTGGGGGAAGGCTACACCTTC. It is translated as CASTLDLGEGYTF.

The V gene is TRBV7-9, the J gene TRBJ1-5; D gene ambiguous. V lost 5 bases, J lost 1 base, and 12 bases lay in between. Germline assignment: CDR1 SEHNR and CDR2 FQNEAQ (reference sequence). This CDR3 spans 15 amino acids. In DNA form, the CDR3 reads TGTGCCAGCAGCCCCCAAGGTGGGAGCAATCAGCCCCAGCATTTT. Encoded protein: CASSPQGGSNQPQHF.

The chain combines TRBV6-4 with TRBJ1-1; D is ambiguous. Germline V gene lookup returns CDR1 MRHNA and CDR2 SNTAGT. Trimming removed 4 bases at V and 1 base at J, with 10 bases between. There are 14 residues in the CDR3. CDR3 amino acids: CASSVDDTNTEAFF. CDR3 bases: TGTGCCAGCAGTGTTGACGACACGAACACTGAAGCTTTCTTT.

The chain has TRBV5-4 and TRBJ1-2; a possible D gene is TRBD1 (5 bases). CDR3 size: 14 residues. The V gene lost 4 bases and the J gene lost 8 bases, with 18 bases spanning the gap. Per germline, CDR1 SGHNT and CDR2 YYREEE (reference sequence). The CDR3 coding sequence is TGTGCCAGCAGCCTAAAAGGACACTCAGGGGGCTACACCTTC. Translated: CASSLKGHSGGYTF.

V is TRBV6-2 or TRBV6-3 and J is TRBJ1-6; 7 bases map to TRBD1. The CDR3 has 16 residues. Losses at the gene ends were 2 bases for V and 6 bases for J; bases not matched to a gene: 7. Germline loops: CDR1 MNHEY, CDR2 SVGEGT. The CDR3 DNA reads TGTGCCAGCAGTTACGCAACGGGACAGATTAATTCACCCCTCCACTTT. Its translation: CASSYATGQINSPLHF.

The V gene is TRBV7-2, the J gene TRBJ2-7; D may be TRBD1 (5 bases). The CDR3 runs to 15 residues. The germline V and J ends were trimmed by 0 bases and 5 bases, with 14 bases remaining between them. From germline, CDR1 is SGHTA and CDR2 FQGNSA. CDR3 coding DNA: TGTGCCAGCAGCTTAGCGGCAGGGCACTTCGACGAGCAGTACTTC. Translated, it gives CASSLAAGHFDEQYF.

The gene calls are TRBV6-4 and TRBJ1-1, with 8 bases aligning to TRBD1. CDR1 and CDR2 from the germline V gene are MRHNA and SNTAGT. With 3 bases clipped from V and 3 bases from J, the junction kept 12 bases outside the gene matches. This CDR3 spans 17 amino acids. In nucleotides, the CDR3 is TGTGCCAGCAGTGAACAGGACAGGGTAGGTAGCGACACTGAAGCTTTCTTT. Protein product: CASSEQDRVGSDTEAFF.

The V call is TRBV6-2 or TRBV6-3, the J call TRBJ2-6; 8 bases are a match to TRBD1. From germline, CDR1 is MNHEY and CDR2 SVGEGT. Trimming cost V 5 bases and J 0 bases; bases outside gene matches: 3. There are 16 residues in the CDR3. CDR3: CASSPDRGSGANVLTF. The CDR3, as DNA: TGTGCCAGCAGTCCCGACAGGGGCTCTGGGGCCAACGTCCTGACTTTC.

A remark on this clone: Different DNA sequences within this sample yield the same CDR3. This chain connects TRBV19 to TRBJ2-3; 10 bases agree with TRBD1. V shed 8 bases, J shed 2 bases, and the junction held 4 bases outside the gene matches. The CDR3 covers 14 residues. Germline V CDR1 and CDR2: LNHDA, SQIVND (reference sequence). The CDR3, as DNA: TGTGCCAGTCGAGGGACAGGGGACACAGATACGCAGTATTTT. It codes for CASRGTGDTDTQYF.

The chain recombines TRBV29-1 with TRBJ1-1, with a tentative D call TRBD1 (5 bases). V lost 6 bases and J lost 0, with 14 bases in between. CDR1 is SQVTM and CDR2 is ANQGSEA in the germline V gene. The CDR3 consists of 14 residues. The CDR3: CSVSGFSMNTEAFF. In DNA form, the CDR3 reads TGCAGCGTCTCAGGGTTTTCCATGAACACTGAAGCTTTCTTT.

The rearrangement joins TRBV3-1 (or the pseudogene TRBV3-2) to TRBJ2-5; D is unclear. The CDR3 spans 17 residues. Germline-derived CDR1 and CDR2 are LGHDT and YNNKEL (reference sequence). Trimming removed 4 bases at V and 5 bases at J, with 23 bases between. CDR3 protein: CASSPPFRDTDAETQYF. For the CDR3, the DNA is TGTGCCAGCAGCCCCCCTTTCCGAGACACGGACGCCGAGACCCAGTACTTC.

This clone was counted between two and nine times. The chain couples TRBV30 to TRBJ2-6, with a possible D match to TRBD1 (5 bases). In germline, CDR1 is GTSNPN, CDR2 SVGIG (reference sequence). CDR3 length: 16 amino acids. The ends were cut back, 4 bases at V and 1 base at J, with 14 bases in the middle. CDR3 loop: CAWNSYPGSGANVLTF. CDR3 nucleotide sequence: TGTGCCTGGAATTCGTATCCAGGGTCTGGGGCCAACGTCCTGACTTTC.

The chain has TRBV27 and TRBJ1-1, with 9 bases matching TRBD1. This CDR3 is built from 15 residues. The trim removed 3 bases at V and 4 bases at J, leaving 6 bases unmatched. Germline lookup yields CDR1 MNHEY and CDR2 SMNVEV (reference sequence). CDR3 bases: TGTGCCAGCAGTTTCGAGACAGGGGGGGGCACTGAAGCTTTCTTT. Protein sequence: CASSFETGGGTEAFF.

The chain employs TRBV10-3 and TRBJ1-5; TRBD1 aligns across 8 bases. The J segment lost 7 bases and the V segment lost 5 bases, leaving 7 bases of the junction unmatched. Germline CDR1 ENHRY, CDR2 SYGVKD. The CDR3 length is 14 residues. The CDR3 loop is CAISLGQGSQPQHF. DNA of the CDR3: TGTGCCATCAGTCTAGGACAGGGATCGCAGCCCCAGCATTTT.

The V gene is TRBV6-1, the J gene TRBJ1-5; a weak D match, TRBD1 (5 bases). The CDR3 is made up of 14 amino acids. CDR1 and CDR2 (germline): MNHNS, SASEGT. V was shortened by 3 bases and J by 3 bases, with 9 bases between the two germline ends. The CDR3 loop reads CASSEDTPNQPQHF. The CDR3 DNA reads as TGTGCCAGCAGTGAGGACACCCCCAATCAGCCCCAGCATTTT.

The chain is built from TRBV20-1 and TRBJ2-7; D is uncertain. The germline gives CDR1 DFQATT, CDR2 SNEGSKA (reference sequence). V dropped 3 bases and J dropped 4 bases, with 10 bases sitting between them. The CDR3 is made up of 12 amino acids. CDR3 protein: CSASSLSYEQYF. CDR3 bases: TGCAGTGCTAGTTCCCTTTCTTACGAGCAGTACTTC.

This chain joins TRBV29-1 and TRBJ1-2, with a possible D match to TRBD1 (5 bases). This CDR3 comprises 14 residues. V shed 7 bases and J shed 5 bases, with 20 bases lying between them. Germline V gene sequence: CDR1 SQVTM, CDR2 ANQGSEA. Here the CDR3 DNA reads TGCAGCGCTTGGGCGGGACCTCGTCAATATGGCTACACCTTC. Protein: CSAWAGPRQYGYTF.

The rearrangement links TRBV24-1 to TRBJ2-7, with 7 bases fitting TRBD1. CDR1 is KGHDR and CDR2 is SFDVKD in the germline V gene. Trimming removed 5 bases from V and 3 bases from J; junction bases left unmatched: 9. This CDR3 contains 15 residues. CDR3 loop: CATSGAAQGDYEQYF. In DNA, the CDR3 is TGTGCCACCAGTGGCGCCGCTCAGGGGGACTACGAGCAGTACTTC.

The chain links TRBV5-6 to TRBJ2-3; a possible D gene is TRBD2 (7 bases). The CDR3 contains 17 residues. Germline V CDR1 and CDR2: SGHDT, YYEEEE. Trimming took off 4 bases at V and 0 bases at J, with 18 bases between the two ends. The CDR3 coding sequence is TGTGCCAGCAGCCGAGGGTTCGCGGGGGCGAGCACAGATACGCAGTATTTT. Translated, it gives CASSRGFAGASTDTQYF. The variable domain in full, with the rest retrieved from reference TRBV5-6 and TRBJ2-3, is DAGVTQSPTHLIKTRGQQVTLRCSPKSGHDTVSWYQQALGQGPQFIFQYYEEEERQRGNFPDRFSGHQFPNYSSELNVNALLLGDSALYLCASSRGFAGASTDTQYFGPGTRLTVL.

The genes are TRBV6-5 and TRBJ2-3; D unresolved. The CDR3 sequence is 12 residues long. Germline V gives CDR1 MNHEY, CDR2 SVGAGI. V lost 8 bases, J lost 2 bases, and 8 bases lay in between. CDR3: CASSGDTDTQYF. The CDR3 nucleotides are TGTGCCAGCTCTGGCGACACAGATACGCAGTATTTT.

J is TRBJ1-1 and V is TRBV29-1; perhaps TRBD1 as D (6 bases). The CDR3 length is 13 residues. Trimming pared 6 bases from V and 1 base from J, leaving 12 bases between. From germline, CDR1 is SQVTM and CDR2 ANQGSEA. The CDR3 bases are TGCAGCGTCGCCTCACAGGGGAACACTGAAGCTTTCTTT. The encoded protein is CSVASQGNTEAFF.

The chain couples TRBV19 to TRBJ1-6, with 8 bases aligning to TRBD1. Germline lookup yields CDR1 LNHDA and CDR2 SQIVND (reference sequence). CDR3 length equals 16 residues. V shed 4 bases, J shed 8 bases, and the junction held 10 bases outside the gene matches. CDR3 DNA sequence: TGTGCCAGTAGTAAGTTTGGGAGGACAGGGCATTCACCCCTCCACTTT. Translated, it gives CASSKFGRTGHSPLHF.

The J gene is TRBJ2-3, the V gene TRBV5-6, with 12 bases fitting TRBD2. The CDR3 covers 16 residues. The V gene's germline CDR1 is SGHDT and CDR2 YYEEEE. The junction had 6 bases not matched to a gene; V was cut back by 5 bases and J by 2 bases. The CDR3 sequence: CASRPGLAGYTDTQYF. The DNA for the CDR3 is TGTGCCAGCAGACCCGGACTAGCGGGGTACACAGATACGCAGTATTTT.

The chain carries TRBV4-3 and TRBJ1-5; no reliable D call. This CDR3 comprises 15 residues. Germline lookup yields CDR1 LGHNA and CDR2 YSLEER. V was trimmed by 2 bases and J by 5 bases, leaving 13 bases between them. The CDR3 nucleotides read TGCGCCAGCAGCCAATCCCGGGAACCCTATCAGCCCCAGCATTTT. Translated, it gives CASSQSREPYQPQHF.

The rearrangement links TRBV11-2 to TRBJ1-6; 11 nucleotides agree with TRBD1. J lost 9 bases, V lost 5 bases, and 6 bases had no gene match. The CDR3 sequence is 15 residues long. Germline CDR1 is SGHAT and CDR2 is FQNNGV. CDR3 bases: TGTGCCAGCAGCCCACCGGGACAGGGGGTTTCACCCCTCCACTTT. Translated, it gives CASSPPGQGVSPLHF.